The 9 T cell receptor beta chains listed next were all sequenced from one sample in a study of blood T cell repertoires in COVID-19. The protocol was immunoSEQ multiplex PCR, while the TCRdb copy is restricted to in-frame clones and leaves out a portion. The repertoire holds more than 300,000 clones, with around 87% as singletons. Sequencing was carried out using peripheral blood. These receptors originate from a woman aged 45-59 years with COVID-19, enrolled during active disease.

The V and J genes are TRBV5-1 and TRBJ1-1; TRBD1 aligns across 8 bases. The CDR3 covers 14 residues. V shed 4 bases, J shed 7 bases, and the junction held 9 bases outside the gene matches. Germline CDR1 SGHRS, CDR2 YFSETQ. DNA of the CDR3: TGCGCCAGCAGCCCGGGACAGGTGGGGAGTGAAGCTTTCTTT. Protein product: CASSPGQVGSEAFF. Full variable domain (missing parts from reference TRBV5-1 and TRBJ1-1): KAGVTQTPRYLIKTRGQQVTLSCSPISGHRSVSWYQQTPGQGLQFLFEYFSETQRNKGNFPGRFSGRQFSNSRSEMNVSTLELGDSALYLCASSPGQVGSEAFFGQGTRLTVV.

This clone showed up just a few times. This chain uses TRBV4-1 with TRBJ2-7, with 11 bases lining up with TRBD2. Germline CDR1 MGHRA, CDR2 YSYEKL. V trimming: 3 bases; J trimming: 7 bases; junction bases outside the gene matches: 11. The CDR3 runs 16 residues. The CDR3 sequence: CASSHGLAGTRGEQYF. CDR3 DNA sequence: TGCGCCAGCAGCCATGGACTAGCGGGCACAAGGGGGGAGCAGTACTTC.

The chain couples TRBV30 to TRBJ2-7, with TRBD2 identical over 11 bases. V lost 2 bases to trimming and J lost 6 bases; unmatched junction nucleotides: 6. The germline gives CDR1 GTSNPN, CDR2 SVGIG (reference sequence). This CDR3 has 14 residues. In DNA, the CDR3 is TGTGCCTGGAGTAGGGCTAGCGGGAGGTCCGAGCAGTACTTC. This codes for CAWSRASGRSEQYF.

The chain recombines TRBV9 with TRBJ2-3, with D perhaps matching TRBD2 (5 bases). There are 15 residues in the CDR3. Trimming stripped 1 base from V and 0 bases from J, with 9 bases between. The germline CDR1 and CDR2 sequences are SGDLS and YYNGEE. CDR3 sequence: CASSVRGYSTDTQYF. The CDR3 region has the DNA TGTGCCAGCAGCGTACGAGGGTATAGCACAGATACGCAGTATTTT.

Of note for this clone: The junction departs from the called germline gene at one end, perhaps through a read error. Additional DNA sequences in this sample encode the identical CDR3. The chain links TRBV19 to TRBJ2-7, with 7 bases matching TRBD2. This CDR3 is built from 14 residues. Germline loops: CDR1 LNHDA, CDR2 SQIVND (reference sequence). CDR3 residues: CASTPGGGAGEQYF. For the CDR3, the DNA is TGTGCCAGTACTCCTGGGGGAGGGGCGGGGGAGCAATACTTC.

J is TRBJ2-2 and V is TRBV4-3; 9 bases are a match to TRBD2. J lost 3 bases, V lost 0 bases, and 5 bases had no gene match. The germline V gene has CDR1 LGHNA and CDR2 YSLEER. The CDR3 extends over 17 amino acids. The CDR3 sequence: CASSQETSGAYTGELFF. The CDR3 bases are TGCGCCAGCAGCCAAGAGACTAGCGGAGCTTACACCGGGGAGCTGTTTTTT.

A single count supports this clone. The J gene is TRBJ1-1, the V gene TRBV3-1 (or the pseudogene TRBV3-2); maybe TRBD1 (5 bases). Trimming removed 5 bases from V and 1 base from J, with 11 bases in between. CDR3 length equals 14 residues. Germline loops: CDR1 LGHDT, CDR2 YNNKEL (reference sequence). The CDR3: CASSFRGGNTEAFF. DNA of the CDR3: TGTGCCAGCAGCTTTCGCGGGGGGAACACTGAAGCTTTCTTT.

This chain joins TRBV27 and TRBJ2-3; 10 nucleotides line up with TRBD2. In germline, CDR1 is MNHEY, CDR2 SMNVEV (reference sequence). CDR3 length: 17 amino acids. The J segment lost 1 base and the V segment lost 8 bases, leaving 12 bases of the junction unmatched. The DNA for the CDR3 is TGTGCCAGCCGCATGGGTCTCGGGACTAGCGGCACAGATACGCAGTATTTT. Residues: CASRMGLGTSGTDTQYF.

This chain joins TRBV25-1 and TRBJ1-1, with a tentative D call TRBD1 (6 bases). Between the trimmed V and J ends, which lost 2 bases and 1 base, there was a span of 11 bases. Germline V gene sequence: CDR1 MGHDK, CDR2 SYGVNS. CDR3 size: 15 residues. Written as DNA, the CDR3 is TGTGCCAGCAGTGAACTTGGACAGCCGAACACTGAAGCTTTCTTT. Amino acid sequence: CASSELGQPNTEAFF.